This T cell receptor beta chain was documented in a study of T cells in Graves' hyperthyroidism and ophthalmopathy. The CDR3 runs 13 residues. Per germline, CDR1 SGHTA and CDR2 FQGNSA. Trimming took 3 bases from V and 5 from J; bases not matched to a gene: 2. This clonotype came up many times. Amplification targeted TCR beta CDR3 regions from RNA transcripts. A first-round RT-PCR of the TCR CDR3 used the HTBI primer set. TCRdb re-called the multiplex PCR reads with MiXCR, one entry per CDR3 protein. The sample holds 490,000 or so distinct CDR3 sequences, about 46% seen once. The TCR was taken from an adult woman with Graves' disease, either hyperthyroidism or ophthalmopathy (not recorded which). The chain uses TRBV7-2 and TRBJ2-5; TRBD1 aligns across 8 bases. Sequenced material: peripheral blood or thyroid tissue (not recorded which). CDR3 in DNA: TGTGCCAGCAGCTTCCGGACAGGGGAGACCCAGTACTTC. Its protein product is CASSFRTGETQYF.